The clone carrying this TCR beta chain has a handful of counts. The antigen is undetermined. Two oligonucleotides, mixed equimolar, formed the beta constant-region primer covering TRBC1 and TRBC2. Ligated cDNA was amplified by four rounds of PCR with nested alpha and beta constant-region primers and SP2. Via MiXCR, TCRdb re-called the UMI-ligation and nested PCR reads, giving one row per CDR3 protein. Among about 120,000 distinct CDR3 sequences listed, around a third were seen once. The record originates from a study of naive and memory T cell subsets. Study-level findings and limits: In CD4 and CD8 cells, diversity dropped from naive through EMRA. TCR counts from RNA may reflect activation-linked expression changes.

V dropped 4 bases and J dropped 10 bases, with 14 bases sitting between them. Germline V gene data show CDR1 as KGHDR and CDR2 as SFDVKD. This CDR3 has 13 amino acids. This receptor was obtained from a human donor in good health. The sample was central memory CD4+ T cells from blood. This chain links TRBV24-1 with TRBJ2-3, with D possibly being TRBD2 (5 bases). The CDR3 reads CATSDRPMGAQYF. The CDR3 DNA reads as TGTGCCACCAGTGACCGCCCCATGGGAGCGCAGTATTTT.